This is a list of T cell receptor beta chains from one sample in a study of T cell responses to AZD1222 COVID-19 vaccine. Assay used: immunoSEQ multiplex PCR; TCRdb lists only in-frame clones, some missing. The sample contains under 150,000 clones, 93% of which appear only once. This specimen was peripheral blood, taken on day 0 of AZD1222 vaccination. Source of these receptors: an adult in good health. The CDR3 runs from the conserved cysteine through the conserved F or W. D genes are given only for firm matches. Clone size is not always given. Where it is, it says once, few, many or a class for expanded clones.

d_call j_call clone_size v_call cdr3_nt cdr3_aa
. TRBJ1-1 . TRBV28 TGTGCCAGCAGTTTAAGAGCCCCGGGGGTAAATGAAGCTTTCTTT CASSLRAPGVNEAFF
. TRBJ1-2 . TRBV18 TGTGCCAGCTCATCCGACACCGCCAATCGCTATGGCTACACCTTC CASSSDTANRYGYTF
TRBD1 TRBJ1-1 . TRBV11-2 TGTGCCAGCAGGGGGACAGGGACTACTGAAGCTTTCTTT CASRGTGTTEAFF
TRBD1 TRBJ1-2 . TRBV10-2 TGCGCCAGCAAGTGGACAGGAGGATATGGCTACACCTTC CASKWTGGYGYTF
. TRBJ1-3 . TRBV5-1 TGCGCCAGCAGCCTGCTGGACTCTGGAAACACCATATATTTT CASSLLDSGNTIYF
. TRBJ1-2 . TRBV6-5 TGTGCCAGCAGTTACGGGACCCGGGATGGCTACACCTTC CASSYGTRDGYTF
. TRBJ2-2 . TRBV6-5 TGTGCCAGCAGGCGCGGACGGGAGAACACCGGGGAGCTGTTTTTT CASRRGRENTGELFF
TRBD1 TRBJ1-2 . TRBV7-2 TGTGCCAGCACCGCCACAGGGGGCGTCTATGGCTACACCTTC CASTATGGVYGYTF
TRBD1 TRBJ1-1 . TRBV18 TGTGCCAGCTCCCTCGACAGGGAAACGGTTTACGGCACTGAAGCTTTCTTT CASSLDRETVYGTEAFF
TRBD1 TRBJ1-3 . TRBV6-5 TGTGCCAGCAGTTACTCAGGGGGCTCGTTGGGAAACACCATATATTTT CASSYSGGSLGNTIYF
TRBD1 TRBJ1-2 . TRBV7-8 TGTGCCAGCAGCCCCCGGACAGGGACTGACTATGGCTACACCTTC CASSPRTGTDYGYTF
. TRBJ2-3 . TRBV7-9 TGTGCCAGCAGCCCCTCAAGGGCCAGCACAGATACGCAGTATTTT CASSPSRASTDTQYF
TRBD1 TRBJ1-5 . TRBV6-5 TGTGCCAGCAGCCTTGACAGGGTGTTGCCCCAGCATTTT CASSLDRVLPQHF
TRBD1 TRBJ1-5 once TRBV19 TGTGCCAGTAGTTTCCCTGACAGGGGCAGGAATCAGCCCCAGCATTTT CASSFPDRGRNQPQHF
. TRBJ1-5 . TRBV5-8 TGTGCCAGCAGCTTAGGGAACTCGCTATGGAATCAGCCCCAGCATTTT CASSLGNSLWNQPQHF
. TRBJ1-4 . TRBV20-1 TGCAGTGCCCGAGGGTGGGAAAAACTGTTTTTT CSARGWEKLFF
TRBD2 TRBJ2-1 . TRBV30 TGTGCCACCTCTAAAGCGGGGGCCCCCAATGAGCAGTTCTTC CATSKAGAPNEQFF
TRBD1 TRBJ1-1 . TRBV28 TGTGCCAGCAGACAGGACAGGGTGAACACTGAAGCTTTCTTT CASRQDRVNTEAFF
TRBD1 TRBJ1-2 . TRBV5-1 TGCGCCAGCAGCTCTGGGGACAGGGCCTTTAACTATGGCTACACCTTC CASSSGDRAFNYGYTF
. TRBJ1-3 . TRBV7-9 TGTGCCAGCAGCCACCAGAAGGACACCATATATTTT CASSHQKDTIYF
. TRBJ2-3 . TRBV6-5 TGTGCCAGCAGTCCCAATAGCGGAATCACAGATACGCAGTATTTT CASSPNSGITDTQYF
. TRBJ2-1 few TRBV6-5 TGTGCCAGCAAGGGGGGCACGACCAACAATGAGCAGTTCTTC CASKGGTTNNEQFF
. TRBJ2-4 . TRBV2 TGTGCCAGCAGTGATGGGAACTCCAAAAACATTCAGTACTTC CASSDGNSKNIQYF
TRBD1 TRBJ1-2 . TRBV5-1 TGCGCCAGCAGCTTGGGACCTGAGACAGGGGCAAACTATGGCTACACCTTC CASSLGPETGANYGYTF
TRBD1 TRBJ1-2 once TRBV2 TGTGCCAGCAGGGGACAGTCCTACACCTTC CASRGQSYTF
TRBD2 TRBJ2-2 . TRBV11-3 TGTGCCAGCAGACGGGGGGAGACCGGGGAGCTGTTTTTT CASRRGETGELFF
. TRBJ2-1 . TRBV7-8 TGTGCCAGCAGCCGACCAGGGTACTACAATGAGCAGTTCTTC CASSRPGYYNEQFF
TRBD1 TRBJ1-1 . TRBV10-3 TGTGCCAACGGGGACAGGGGAACTGAAGCTTTCTTT CANGDRGTEAFF
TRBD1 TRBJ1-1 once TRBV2 TGTGCCAGCAGTTCGGACAGGGATCTTGAAGCTTTCTTT CASSSDRDLEAFF
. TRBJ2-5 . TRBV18 TGTGCCAGCTCAATTTCCCTAGAGGAGACCCAGTACTTC CASSISLEETQYF
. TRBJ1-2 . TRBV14 TGTGCCAGCAGCCAAGGCGGGCTGGGCTATGGCTACACCTTC CASSQGGLGYGYTF
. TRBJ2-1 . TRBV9 TGTGCCAGCAGCGCAGTTCCAAATGAGCAGTTCTTC CASSAVPNEQFF
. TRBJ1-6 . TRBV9 TGTGCCAGCAGCGGAGGGGACTCTAATTCACCCCTCCACTTT CASSGGDSNSPLHF
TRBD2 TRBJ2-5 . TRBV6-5 TGTGCCAGCAGTTACCAGTCGGGGGGGTTCGGGACCCAGTACTTC CASSYQSGGFGTQYF
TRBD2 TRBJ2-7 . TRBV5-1 TGCGCCAGCAGCTTACCTAGCGGGGGGTATGACGAGCAGTACTTC CASSLPSGGYDEQYF
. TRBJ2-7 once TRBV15 TGTGCCACCAGCAGACCCGACAGCTACGAGCAGTACTTC CATSRPDSYEQYF
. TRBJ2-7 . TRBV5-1 TGCGCCAGCAGCTTTTCGTTACAGGGTTACGAGCAGTACTTC CASSFSLQGYEQYF
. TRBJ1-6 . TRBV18 TGTGCCAGCTCACCGGGACAAGGCTCACCCCTCCACTTT CASSPGQGSPLHF
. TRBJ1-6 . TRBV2 TGTGCCAGCAGTGATCGGGTGGGTAATTCACCCCTCCACTTT CASSDRVGNSPLHF
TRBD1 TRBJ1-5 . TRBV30 TGTGCCTGGAGTGTACGAGGGGGCTGGAATAGTCAGCCCCAGCATTTT CAWSVRGGWNSQPQHF
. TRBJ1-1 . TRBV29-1 TGCAGCGTTAGCCTTGAGAGGGGCACTGAAGCTTTCTTT CSVSLERGTEAFF
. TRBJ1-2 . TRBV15 TGTGCCACCAGCAGAGTTTGGGGGGATAACTATGGCTACACCTTC CATSRVWGDNYGYTF
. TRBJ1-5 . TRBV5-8 TGTGCCAGCAGCTTGGGGGACTTTAGCAATCAGCCCCAGCATTTT CASSLGDFSNQPQHF
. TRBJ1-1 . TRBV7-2 TGTGCCAGCAGCTTAGTTGCACGAGGAAACACTGAAGCTTTCTTT CASSLVARGNTEAFF
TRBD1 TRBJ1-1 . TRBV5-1 TGCGCCAGCAGCTTCCAGGGGGAGGGCACTGAAGCTTTCTTT CASSFQGEGTEAFF
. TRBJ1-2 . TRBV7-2 TGTGCCAGCAGCTTAGATTTAGGGTCTACGCGGCGTTATGGCTACACCTTC CASSLDLGSTRRYGYTF
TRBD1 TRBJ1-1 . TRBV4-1 TGCGCCAGCAGCCCTGGGACAGGGGTAATGAACACTGAAGCTTTCTTT CASSPGTGVMNTEAFF
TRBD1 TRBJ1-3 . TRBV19 TGTGCCAGTAGTCCAGCGACAGGGTCGGGAGGAAACACCATATATTTT CASSPATGSGGNTIYF